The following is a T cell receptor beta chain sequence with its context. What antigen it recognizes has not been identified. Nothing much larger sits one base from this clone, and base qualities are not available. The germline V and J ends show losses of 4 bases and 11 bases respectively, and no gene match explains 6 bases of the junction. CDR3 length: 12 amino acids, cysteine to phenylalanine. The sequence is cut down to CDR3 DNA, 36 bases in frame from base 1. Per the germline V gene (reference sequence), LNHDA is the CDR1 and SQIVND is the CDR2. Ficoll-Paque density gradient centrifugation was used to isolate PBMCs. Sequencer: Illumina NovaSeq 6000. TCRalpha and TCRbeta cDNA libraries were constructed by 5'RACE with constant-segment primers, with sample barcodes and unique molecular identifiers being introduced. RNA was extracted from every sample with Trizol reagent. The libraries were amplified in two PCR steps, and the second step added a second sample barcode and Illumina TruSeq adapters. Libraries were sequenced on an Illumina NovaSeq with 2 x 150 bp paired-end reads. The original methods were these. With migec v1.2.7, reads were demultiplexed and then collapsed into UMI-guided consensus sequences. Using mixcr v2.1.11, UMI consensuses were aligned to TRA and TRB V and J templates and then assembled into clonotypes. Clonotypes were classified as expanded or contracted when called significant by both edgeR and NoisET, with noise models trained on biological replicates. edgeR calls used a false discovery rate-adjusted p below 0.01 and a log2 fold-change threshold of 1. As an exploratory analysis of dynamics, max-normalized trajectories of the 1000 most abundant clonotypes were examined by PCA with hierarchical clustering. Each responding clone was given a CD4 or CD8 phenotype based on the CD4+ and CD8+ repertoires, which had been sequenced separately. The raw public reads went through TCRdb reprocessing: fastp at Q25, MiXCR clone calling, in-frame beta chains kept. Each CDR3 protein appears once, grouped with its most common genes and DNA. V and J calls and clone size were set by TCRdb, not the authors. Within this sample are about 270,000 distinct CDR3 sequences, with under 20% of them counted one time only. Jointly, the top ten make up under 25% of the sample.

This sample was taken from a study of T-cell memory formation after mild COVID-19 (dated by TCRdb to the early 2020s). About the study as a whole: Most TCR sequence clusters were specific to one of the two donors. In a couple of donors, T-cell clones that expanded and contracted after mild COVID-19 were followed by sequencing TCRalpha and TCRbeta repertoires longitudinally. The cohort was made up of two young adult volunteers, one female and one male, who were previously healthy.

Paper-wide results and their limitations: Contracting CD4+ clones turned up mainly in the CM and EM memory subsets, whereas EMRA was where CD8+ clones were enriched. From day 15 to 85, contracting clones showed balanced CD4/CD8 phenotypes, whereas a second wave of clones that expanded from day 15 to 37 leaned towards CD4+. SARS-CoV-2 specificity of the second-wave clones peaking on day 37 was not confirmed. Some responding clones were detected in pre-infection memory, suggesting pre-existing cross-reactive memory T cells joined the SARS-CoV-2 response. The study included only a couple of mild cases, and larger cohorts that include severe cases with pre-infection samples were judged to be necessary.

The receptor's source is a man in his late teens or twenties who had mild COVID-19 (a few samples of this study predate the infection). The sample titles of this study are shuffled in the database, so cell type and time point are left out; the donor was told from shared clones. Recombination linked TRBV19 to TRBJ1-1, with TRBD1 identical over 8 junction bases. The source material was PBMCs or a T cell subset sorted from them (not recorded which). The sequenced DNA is TGTGCCAGTAGTAGTCAGGGACAGGCGGCTTTCTTT. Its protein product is CASSSQGQAAFF.